One T cell receptor (beta chain) is described in this entry. Antigen: not known. Positive CCR7 selection of CD45RO-negative cells yielded the naive CD8 cells, and terminally differentiated effector memory CD45RA+ cells were excluded. Authors' analysis steps: Sequence data from immunoSEQ were junction-only and lacked quality scores; consequently, filtering differed. Using immunoSEQ multiplex PCR, the repertoire was profiled, and TCRdb retains in-frame clones only, with some absent. V and J calls and clone size follow that table, whereas D and trimming were derived from the DNA. The sample holds roughly 600,000 clones, 95% to 98% seen once. This sample stems from a study of shared clonotypes between healthy human individuals. Study-wide context: Three plates each covered CD4 naive and memory; CD8 naive two, CD8 memory one. Regarding the study as a whole: Sharing of clonotypes among donors was expected to vary with sequencing depth.

Per the germline V gene, CDR1 is SGHRS and CDR2 is YFSETQ. The CDR3 covers 17 residues. Trimming stripped 0 bases from V and 3 bases from J, with 19 bases between. The J gene is TRBJ2-7, the V gene TRBV5-1, with D perhaps TRBD1 (6 bases). The sequence came from a man aged 25-45 years in good health. Sequenced material: naive CD8+ T cells sorted from blood. The CDR3 DNA is TGCGCCAGCAGCTTGGACCCTCCTGGGGGCCCCCTCTACGAGCAGTACTTC. It specifies CASSLDPPGGPLYEQYF. Full variable domain (remainder filled in from reference TRBV5-1 and TRBJ2-7): KAGVTQTPRYLIKTRGQQVTLSCSPISGHRSVSWYQQTPGQGLQFLFEYFSETQRNKGNFPGRFSGRQFSNSRSEMNVSTLELGDSALYLCASSLDPPGGPLYEQYFGPGTRLTVT.